These 4 T cell receptor beta chains were all obtained from the same sample, sequenced in a study of control samples from healthy donors and cancer patients. TCRdb's copy holds only in-frame clones and misses some; the assay was immunoSEQ multiplex PCR. The table includes 400,000 to 450,000 clones, 90% detected once. The sample taken for sequencing was PBMCs. The receptors were sampled from a man aged 35 to 55 with head and neck cancer.

This clone has just one count. The CDR3 reads CASSLFFPDRGNTGELFF. The CDR3, as DNA: TGTGCCAGCAGTTTATTCTTCCCGGACAGGGGAAACACCGGGGAGCTGTTTTTT. The V gene is TRBV27, the J gene TRBJ2-2, with 9 bases fitting TRBD1. The CDR3 contains 18 residues. Germline V gives CDR1 MNHEY, CDR2 SMNVEV (reference sequence). V dropped 1 base and J dropped 2; count of bases not matched to a gene: 8.

Concerning this clone: Germline and junction disagree at one end, which may indicate a read error. V gene TRBV11-3 combines with J gene TRBJ1-3, with D possibly matching TRBD1 (5 bases). Germline V gene sequence: CDR1 SGHNT, CDR2 YENEEA. The CDR3 has 15 residues. The CDR3, as DNA: TGTGCCAGCAGTTTAGGACAAGACTCTGGAAACACCATATATTTT. Translated: CASSLGQDSGNTIYF.

The chain is built from TRBV2 and TRBJ1-6; 7 bases agree with TRBD1. The V segment lost 3 bases and the J segment 6 bases; nucleotides outside the gene matches: 5. The CDR3 covers 15 residues. Germline V CDR1 and CDR2: SNHLY, FYNNEI. The CDR3: CASSDRGQSNSPLHF. The CDR3 nucleotides are TGTGCCAGCAGTGATCGGGGACAGTCTAATTCACCCCTCCACTTT.

Only one count was recorded for this clone. The chain couples TRBV28 to TRBJ1-1; no clear D. The CDR3 consists of 14 residues. CDR1 MDHEN and CDR2 SYDVKM come from the germline V gene. V lost 6 bases, J lost 3 bases, and 14 bases lay in between. DNA for the CDR3: TGTGCCAGCAGCTTTCCCCGAGCGGACACTGAAGCTTTCTTT. Protein: CASSFPRADTEAFF.